What follows are 10 T cell receptor beta chains derived from one specimen sequenced in a study of T-cell reconstitution after alpha-beta-depleted transplantation in children. A library of TCRbeta sequences, prepared with unique molecular identifiers, was generated. One entry per CDR3 protein, called by TCRdb with MiXCR from the PCR reads. Among 450,000 to 550,000 distinct CDR3 sequences listed, more than 9.5% were seen once. The material was PBMCs, mostly from graft donor cells, obtained 180 days after TCRalphabeta/CD19-depleted stem cell transplant. These receptors came from a female patient aged 2 to 10 who had a stem cell transplant for aplastic anemia, so the T cells may come from the graft donor.

This clonotype was found a few times. CDR3 residues: CASSWGRGTDTQYF. DNA of the CDR3: TGTGCCAGCAGTTGGGGAAGGGGGACAGATACGCAGTATTTT. The V gene is TRBV12-3 or TRBV12-4, the J gene TRBJ2-3; tentatively, D is TRBD1 (6 bases). Trimming stripped 4 bases from V and 3 bases from J, with 11 bases between. The CDR3 loop spans 14 amino acids.

This clonotype appeared a few times. The chain combines TRBV6-5 with TRBJ2-1, with unresolved D. CDR1 is MNHEY and CDR2 is SVGAGI in the germline V gene. There are 12 residues in the CDR3. The V and J ends lost 2 bases and 7 bases respectively, with 6 bases between them. The CDR3: CASSYVGNEQFF. In nucleotides, the CDR3 is TGTGCCAGCAGTTACGTGGGTAATGAGCAGTTCTTC.

The CDR3: CASSLGLWGETQYF. Written as DNA, the CDR3 is TGTGCCAGCAGCTTAGGGCTCTGGGGGGAGACCCAGTACTTC. This chain uses TRBV7-2 with TRBJ2-5; either TRBD1 or TRBD2 may supply D (5 bases each). Trimming took 1 base from V and 5 from J, leaving 11 bases between them. The length of the CDR3 is 14 residues. Germline values: CDR1 SGHTA, CDR2 FQGNSA. Full variable domain (missing parts from reference TRBV7-2 and TRBJ2-5): GAGVSQSPSNKVTEKGKDVELRCDPISGHTALYWYRQSLGQGLEFLIYFQGNSAPDKSGLPSDRFSAERTGGSVSTLTIQRTQQEDSAVYLCASSLGLWGETQYFGPGTRLLVL.

The V gene is TRBV4-1, the J gene TRBJ1-1, with TRBD1 identical over 9 bases. V gave up 0 bases and J gave up 8 bases; unmatched junction bases: 10. The germline V gene has CDR1 MGHRA and CDR2 YSYEKL. This CDR3 comprises 16 residues. The CDR3 DNA is TGCGCCAGCAGCCAAGAGGGGACAGGGATGCTTCGCGAAGCTTTCTTT. The encoded protein is CASSQEGTGMLREAFF.

This clonotype turned up a few times. The rearrangement links TRBV12-5 to TRBJ2-5; 13 nucleotides match TRBD2. The CDR3 has 18 amino acids. CDR1 LGHNT and CDR2 FRNRAP come from the germline V gene. The J segment lost 2 bases and the V segment lost 5 bases, leaving 11 bases of the junction unmatched. Here the CDR3 reads CASGPPGLAGFQQETQYF. The CDR3 nucleotides are TGTGCTAGTGGTCCACCGGGACTAGCGGGGTTCCAACAAGAGACCCAGTACTTC.

The table lists this clonotype with many counts. This chain connects TRBV20-1 to TRBJ2-1; TRBD2 matches 10 bases. Trimming cost V 7 bases and J 3 bases; bases outside gene matches: 6. The CDR3 is 14 amino acids. Germline V gives CDR1 DFQATT, CDR2 SNEGSKA (reference sequence). CDR3 protein: CSVKRGGYYNEQFF. The CDR3 nucleotides read TGCAGTGTAAAGCGGGGGGGCTACTACAATGAGCAGTTCTTC.

The J gene is TRBJ2-5, the V gene TRBV5-1; 7 bases line up with TRBD1. Per the germline V gene, CDR1 is SGHRS and CDR2 is YFSETQ. The CDR3 spans 16 residues. Losses at the gene ends were 0 bases for V and 4 bases for J; bases not matched to a gene: 9. The CDR3 reads CASSLARDSVGETQYF. For the CDR3, the DNA is TGCGCCAGCAGCTTGGCCCGGGACAGCGTTGGAGAGACCCAGTACTTC. The complete variable domain, with remaining parts taken from reference TRBV5-1 and TRBJ2-5, reads KAGVTQTPRYLIKTRGQQVTLSCSPISGHRSVSWYQQTPGQGLQFLFEYFSETQRNKGNFPGRFSGRQFSNSRSEMNVSTLELGDSALYLCASSLARDSVGETQYFGPGTRLLVL.

This clonotype occurred many times. The J gene is TRBJ1-1, the V gene TRBV24-1; 9 positions agree with TRBD1. Unmatched junction bases numbered 3, after V lost 2 bases and J lost 9 bases. The CDR3 extends over 13 amino acids. Germline-derived CDR1 and CDR2 are KGHDR and SFDVKD. The CDR3 sequence: CATSDYGTGQAFF. CDR3 in DNA: TGTGCCACCAGTGATTACGGGACAGGGCAAGCTTTCTTT.

The chain has TRBV6-1 and TRBJ2-4, with 8 bases lining up with TRBD1. The CDR3 consists of 16 residues. V was pared by 6 bases and J by 2 bases, with 9 bases of the junction left unmatched. Germline CDR1 and CDR2: MNHNS and SASEGT. CDR3 sequence reads: CASSSTGEFTKNIQYF. CDR3 DNA: TGTGCCAGCAGCTCGACAGGGGAATTTACCAAAAACATTCAGTACTTC.

The chain has TRBV12-3 or TRBV12-4 and TRBJ2-4; D is perhaps TRBD2 (5 bases). Trimming cost V 2 bases and J 3 bases, with 20 bases left between them. This CDR3 spans 18 amino acids. This CDR3 reads CASSLNGLRPGNKNIQYF. The DNA for the CDR3 is TGTGCCAGCAGTTTAAACGGTCTTAGGCCGGGGAACAAAAACATTCAGTACTTC.